The T cell receptor beta chain under discussion was sequenced for a study of blood T cell repertoires in COVID-19. At the level of the study: Material from acute and convalescent COVID-19 was sourced from the United States, Italy and Spain.

Each recovered donor of Cohort 3 presented with two negative PCRs, clearance, or symptom resolution. Original processing methods: By means of reference gene primer amplification, nucleated cell counts were estimated. Sequencing used immunoSEQ multiplex PCR; TCRdb keeps in-frame clones, though not all of them. That table furnishes V, J and clone size, whereas the DNA furnished D and trimming. Here the sample spans about 170,000 clones, approximately 84% being singletons. Germline loops: CDR1 SGHTA, CDR2 FQGTGA. CDR3 length: 13 residues. V lost 5 bases, J lost 3 bases, and 10 bases lay in between. The chain links TRBV7-3 to TRBJ2-5; unclear D gene. The sequence was collected from a man in his forties or fifties who had recovered from COVID-19. Specimen: PBMCs or T cells enriched from blood (not recorded which). CDR3 in DNA: TGTGCCAGCAGCAAAGAACCGGAAGAGACCCAGTACTTC. Protein: CASSKEPEETQYF.